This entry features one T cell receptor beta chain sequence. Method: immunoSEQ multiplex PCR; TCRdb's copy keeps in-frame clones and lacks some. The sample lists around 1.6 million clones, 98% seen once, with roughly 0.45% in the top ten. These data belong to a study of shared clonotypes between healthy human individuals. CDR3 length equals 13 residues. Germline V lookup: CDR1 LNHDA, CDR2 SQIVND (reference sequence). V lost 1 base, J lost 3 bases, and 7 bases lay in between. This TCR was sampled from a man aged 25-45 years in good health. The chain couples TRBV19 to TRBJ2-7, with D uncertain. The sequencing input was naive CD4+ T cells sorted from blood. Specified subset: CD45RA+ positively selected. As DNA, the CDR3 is TGTGCCAGTAGTATAGTGGGCAACTACGAGCAGTACTTC. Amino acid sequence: CASSIVGNYEQYF.